A selection of T cell receptor beta chains follows, all from one sample in a study of blood T cell repertoires in COVID-19. Sequencing used immunoSEQ multiplex PCR; TCRdb keeps in-frame clones, though not all of them. The data contain a few hundred thousand clones, roughly nine tenths of them singletons. The specimen sequenced was PBMCs or T cells enriched from blood (not recorded which). These receptors came from a woman aged 45-65 years in a cohort exposed to, infected with or recovered from COVID-19 (not recorded which). Each CDR3 is given with its conserved first and last residue. Fields, in order: D gene, clone size, V gene, J gene, CDR3 DNA, CDR3 protein. D genes are given only for firm matches. Not all rows give a size; the values are once, few, many and, for expanded clones, a class.

TRBD1,.,TRBV4-3,TRBJ1-2,TGCGCCAGCAGCCAAGATAGGACAGGGGGCCGTGGCTACACCTTC,CASSQDRTGGRGYTF
.,.,TRBV7-3,TRBJ2-2,TGTGCCAGCAGCTTAGGCCAGGGGAACACCGGGGAGCTGTTTTTT,CASSLGQGNTGELFF
TRBD1,.,TRBV7-7,TRBJ2-2,TGTGCTAGCAGCTTAGGTGGACAGGGCGTTGGGGAGCTGTTTTTT,CASSLGGQGVGELFF
.,.,TRBV6-5,TRBJ1-1,TGTGCCAGCAGTTACGTACAGGGAGAAGCTTTCTTT,CASSYVQGEAFF
.,few,TRBV6-6,TRBJ1-4,TGTGCCAGCAAGAGCAGAGGGGAAAAACTGTTTTTT,CASKSRGEKLFF
.,.,TRBV11-2,TRBJ1-2,TGTGCCAGCAGCTTAGGCGGCAGCTTCTATGGCTACACCTTC,CASSLGGSFYGYTF
.,.,TRBV7-8,TRBJ1-1,TGTGCCAGCAGCAAACAGAGTCTGAACACTGAAGCTTTCTTT,CASSKQSLNTEAFF
TRBD2,.,TRBV27,TRBJ2-7,TGTGCCAGCAGTTTCCTAGCGGGGACCTACGAGCAGTACTTC,CASSFLAGTYEQYF
.,.,TRBV19,TRBJ1-1,TGTGCCAGTAGTATAAGTGAGAAGGAGCGGGTGGGATCGGAAGCTTTCTTT,CASSISEKERVGSEAFF
.,.,TRBV6-2/TRBV6-3,TRBJ2-2,TGTGCCAGCAGTTCCCTAGCGTCTGCGAGCACCGGGGAGCTGTTTTTT,CASSSLASASTGELFF
.,few,TRBV2,TRBJ2-7,TGTGCCAGCAGTGAGAATTTCTGGTTTGAGGCGTCCTACGAGCAGTACTTC,CASSENFWFEASYEQYF
.,.,TRBV6-4,TRBJ2-2,TGTGCCAGCAGGGCCACTAGCGGGGAGCTGTTTTTT,CASRATSGELFF
.,.,TRBV3-1/TRBV3-2,TRBJ1-3,TGTGCCAGCAGCCTCCGGGACTTAGGTCGGGCTGGAAACACCATATATTTT,CASSLRDLGRAGNTIYF
.,.,TRBV3-1/TRBV3-2,TRBJ1-1,TGTGCCAGCAGCCAAGATGGGAGGACCCTCAGCGGGACTGAAGCTTTCTTT,CASSQDGRTLSGTEAFF
.,.,TRBV11-3,TRBJ2-2,TGTGCCAGCAGCTTAGCAGGGTACACCGGGGAGCTGTTTTTT,CASSLAGYTGELFF
TRBD2,.,TRBV6-1,TRBJ2-3,TGTGCCAGCAGTGACCCCCACCTACTAGCGGGGGACACAGATACGCAGTATTTT,CASSDPHLLAGDTDTQYF
.,once,TRBV27,TRBJ1-2,TGTGCCAGCAGTCCCGGGGGGGGATCGGGGAACTATGGCTACACCTTC,CASSPGGGSGNYGYTF
.,.,TRBV11-2,TRBJ1-1,TGTGCCAGCAGCTTGGGCATGAACACTGAAGCTTTCTTT,CASSLGMNTEAFF
TRBD1,.,TRBV14,TRBJ1-2,TGTGCCAGCAGCCAGTCGCTTTTGACAGGGGGTATTGGCTACACCTTC,CASSQSLLTGGIGYTF
.,.,TRBV7-8,TRBJ2-5,TGTGCCAGCAGCCCCTCGCAGGAGACCCAGTACTTC,CASSPSQETQYF
TRBD1,.,TRBV28,TRBJ1-2,TGTGCCAGCAGCCTGGACAGGGTTAACTATGGCTACACCTTC,CASSLDRVNYGYTF
TRBD1,.,TRBV28,TRBJ1-4,TGTGCCAGCATTCGAGGGACAGCCAATAATGAAAAACTGTTTTTT,CASIRGTANNEKLFF
.,.,TRBV5-1,TRBJ2-3,TGCGCCAGCAAATTGCAGGGTTCAGATACGCAGTATTTT,CASKLQGSDTQYF
.,.,TRBV10-3,TRBJ1-3,TGTGCCATCAGCCTAACAGTGGCTGGAAACACCATATATTTT,CAISLTVAGNTIYF
TRBD2,.,TRBV7-2,TRBJ2-4,TGTGCCAGCAGCTTAAGTGGGACTAGTGGTAACATTCAGTACTTC,CASSLSGTSGNIQYF
TRBD2,few,TRBV9,TRBJ2-1,TGTGCCAGCAGCGTAGATGGCGGGGGGTACAATGAGCAGTTCTTC,CASSVDGGGYNEQFF
TRBD2,once,TRBV5-1,TRBJ2-3,TGCGCCAGCAGCTCGCCGGGACTAGCGGGCACAGATACGCAGTATTTT,CASSSPGLAGTDTQYF
.,.,TRBV6-5,TRBJ2-7,TGTGCCAGCAGTTACGACAGGAAATACGAGCAGTACTTC,CASSYDRKYEQYF
TRBD1,.,TRBV10-3,TRBJ2-7,TGTGCCATGCGCCGGGACAGGGAGGGGGAGCAGTACTTC,CAMRRDREGEQYF
.,.,TRBV5-4,TRBJ1-1,TGTGCCAGCAGCTCTCCGGGGAGGAACACTGAAGCTTTCTTT,CASSSPGRNTEAFF
.,.,TRBV7-2,TRBJ2-5,TGTGCCAGCAGTTTCAACCTTGGCGAGACCCAGTACTTC,CASSFNLGETQYF
.,.,TRBV6-1,TRBJ1-6,TGTGCCAGCAGTGAAGTAATTAGGGGTTCACCCCTCCACTTT,CASSEVIRGSPLHF
TRBD1,.,TRBV7-9,TRBJ1-2,TGTGCCAGCAGCTTAGGTACAGGGGATCCTTATGGCTACACCTTC,CASSLGTGDPYGYTF
.,.,TRBV29-1,TRBJ2-1,TGCAGCGCCACAGGGATTGAGCAGTTCTTC,CSATGIEQFF
.,.,TRBV27,TRBJ1-1,TGTGCCAGCAGTTCAACAGCTTTCGCTGAAGCTTTCTTT,CASSSTAFAEAFF
.,.,TRBV6-1,TRBJ2-5,TGTGCCAGCAGTGCGTCCGGGACACCGATCCCCCAAGAGACCCAGTACTTC,CASSASGTPIPQETQYF
TRBD2,few,TRBV7-9,TRBJ2-5,TGTGCCAGCAGCCAGCTAGCGGGAGTTTCGGAGACCCAGTACTTC,CASSQLAGVSETQYF
.,.,TRBV6-5,TRBJ1-2,TGTGCCAGCAGTTACTCATTGGGGGTAGGGGGTGGCTACACCTTC,CASSYSLGVGGGYTF
.,.,TRBV6-5,TRBJ1-2,TGTGCCAGCAGCATCCCGGGAACCTATGGCTACACCTTC,CASSIPGTYGYTF
.,.,TRBV20-1,TRBJ2-7,TGCAGTGCTAGAGACTACTACGAGCAGTACTTC,CSARDYYEQYF
.,.,TRBV5-1,TRBJ2-5,TGCGCCAGCAGCTACAGGTCGGACCAAGAGACCCAGTACTTC,CASSYRSDQETQYF
TRBD1,.,TRBV5-1,TRBJ1-4,TGCGCCAGCAGCCAACAGGGGGCTAATGAAAAACTGTTTTTT,CASSQQGANEKLFF
.,.,TRBV6-2/TRBV6-3,TRBJ1-5,TGTGCCAGCAGTTACGGAGGCAGAGGTAGCAATCAGCCCCAGCATTTT,CASSYGGRGSNQPQHF
.,.,TRBV2,TRBJ2-7,TGTGCCAGCACTTCACAGGGCACCGGACCGTACTTC,CASTSQGTGPYF
TRBD2,.,TRBV5-8,TRBJ2-5,TGTGCCAGCGGCTCCGGGACTAGCGGGGGGGCCCAAGAGACCCAGTACTTC,CASGSGTSGGAQETQYF
.,.,TRBV11-2,TRBJ2-4,TGTGCCAGCAGCTCCATACAGGGCCTACTAGCCAAAAACATTCAGTACTTC,CASSSIQGLLAKNIQYF
.,.,TRBV2,TRBJ2-5,TGTGCCCACGCCGGGACAACAGAGACCCAGTACTTC,CAHAGTTETQYF
.,.,TRBV4-3,TRBJ2-5,TGCGCCAGCAGCCAAGGACAGGCTGCTCAAGAGACCCAGTACTTC,CASSQGQAAQETQYF
.,.,TRBV12-3/TRBV12-4,TRBJ1-1,TGTGCCAGCAGTTTAAGCGACACTGAAGCTTTCTTT,CASSLSDTEAFF
.,.,TRBV23-1,TRBJ1-2,TGCGCCAGCAGTCAACAGGGGCCCCCTAACTATGGCTACACCTTC,CASSQQGPPNYGYTF
.,.,TRBV9,TRBJ1-2,TGTGCCAGCAGCGTAGGGGGAATCCGGGCGGGCGGCTACACCTTC,CASSVGGIRAGGYTF
TRBD1,.,TRBV4-1,TRBJ1-2,TGCGCCAGCAGCCCAGACCGGGACAGCGACTATGGCTACACCTTC,CASSPDRDSDYGYTF
.,.,TRBV30,TRBJ2-7,TGTGCCTCAACCTGGGCGGGGGCGATTCCTACGGAGCAGTACTTC,CASTWAGAIPTEQYF
.,.,TRBV5-4,TRBJ2-1,TGTGCCAGCAGCCTCCTGAGGGGTCGCGGGGGCCACAATGAGCAGTTCTTC,CASSLLRGRGGHNEQFF
.,.,TRBV4-2,TRBJ2-3,TGTGCCAGCAGCCAAGAATTGTTCTCGAGTGATACGCAGTATTTT,CASSQELFSSDTQYF
TRBD1,few,TRBV7-9,TRBJ2-7,TGTGCCAGCAGCGACAGGGGACCCTACGAGCAGTACTTC,CASSDRGPYEQYF